These 22 T cell receptor beta chains came from one sample sequenced in a study of shared clonotypes between healthy human individuals. TCRdb's table, derived via immunoSEQ multiplex PCR, lists solely in-frame clones and lacks some. There are roughly 2,500,000 clones in the sample; over 85% occur only once, and about 0.34% lies in the top ten. Source material: naive CD4+ T cells from PBMCs. Subset described: CD45RA+ positively selected. The source of these receptors is a man younger than 35 in good health. Some clones in this sample may be carry-over from other donors' samples.

About this clone: Different DNA sequences within this sample yield the same CDR3. This chain uses TRBV5-1 with TRBJ2-5; D might be TRBD2 (5 bases). Germline-derived CDR1 and CDR2 are SGHRS and YFSETQ. The germline V and J ends were trimmed by 4 bases and 2 bases, with 9 bases remaining between them. The length of the CDR3 is 13 residues. CDR3 in amino acids: CASSPGVQETQYF. CDR3 DNA: TGCGCCAGCAGCCCCGGGGTGCAAGAGACCCAGTACTTC.

The chain couples TRBV27 to TRBJ2-1; D uncertain. The CDR3 consists of 13 residues. Germline V lookup: CDR1 MNHEY, CDR2 SMNVEV (reference sequence). Trimming took 11 bases from V and 2 from J, leaving 13 bases between them. CDR3 protein: CAACRSPYNEQFF. CDR3 bases: TGTGCCGCCTGTAGATCCCCCTACAATGAGCAGTTCTTC.

The chain uses TRBV4-1 and TRBJ2-7; 11 bases are shared with TRBD2. From germline, CDR1 is MGHRA and CDR2 YSYEKL. The ends lost 2 bases at V and 3 bases at J; junction bases unmatched: 6. There are 16 residues in the CDR3. The CDR3 is CASSQYSGRALYEQYF. CDR3 bases: TGCGCCAGCAGCCAATATAGCGGGAGGGCCCTCTACGAGCAGTACTTC.

As to this clone: At one end, the junction sequence differs from germline, possibly due to a read error. CDR3 sequence: CAGSVVGTGEAFF. CDR3 bases: TGTGCCGGCAGCGTAGTCGGGACGGGTGAAGCTTTCTTT. V usage is TRBV9 and J usage is TRBJ1-1; TRBD1 might be the D (5 bases). Germline-derived CDR1 and CDR2 are SGDLS and YYNGEE. The CDR3 runs 13 residues. Filled out from reference TRBV9 and TRBJ1-1, the complete variable domain reads DSGVTQTPKHLITATGQRVTLRCSPRSGDLSVYWYQQSLDQGLQFLIQYYNGEERAKGNILERFSAQQFPDLHSELNLSSLELGDSALYFCAGSVVGTGEAFFGQGTRLTVV.

The V call is TRBV15, the J call TRBJ2-7; 9 bases agree with TRBD2. The CDR3 covers 20 residues. Trimming removed 0 bases from V and 2 bases from J; junction bases left unmatched: 17. The germline V gene has CDR1 LNHNV and CDR2 YYDKDF (reference sequence). Here the CDR3 reads CATSRDWIEVRTSEPYEQYF. The CDR3 bases are TGTGCCACCAGCAGAGATTGGATTGAGGTGAGGACTAGCGAACCCTACGAGCAGTACTTC.

The V gene is TRBV10-3, the J gene TRBJ2-5, with TRBD1 identical over 9 bases. Germline CDR1 ENHRY, CDR2 SYGVKD. The CDR3 length is 15 residues. The trim removed 5 bases at V and 5 bases at J, leaving 9 bases unmatched. The CDR3 loop is CAISSPGQGGETQYF. As DNA, the CDR3 is TGTGCCATCAGTTCGCCGGGACAGGGAGGGGAGACCCAGTACTTC.

The CDR3 sequence: CASRGTGTASYNEQFF. CDR3 DNA: TGTGCCAGCAGGGGAACCGGGACAGCGTCCTACAATGAGCAGTTCTTC. This chain joins TRBV25-1 and TRBJ2-1, with 7 bases that match TRBD1. This CDR3 comprises 16 residues. From germline, CDR1 is MGHDK and CDR2 SYGVNS. V lost 6 bases and J lost 1; bases outside the gene matches: 9.

The table lists this clone with a count of one. This chain connects TRBV27 to TRBJ2-1; the D gene could be TRBD1 or TRBD2 (5 bases each). The CDR3 runs to 17 residues. The germline CDR1 and CDR2 sequences are MNHEY and SMNVEV (reference sequence). Between the trimmed V and J ends, which lost 6 bases and 4 bases, there was a span of 22 bases. CDR3 DNA sequence: TGTGCCAGCAGCCCTGGGCCCTCTCCGGGACCTTACAATGAGCAGTTCTTC. Protein: CASSPGPSPGPYNEQFF.

DNA of the CDR3: TGCGCCAGCAGCCCCCGCCAGCAAGAGACCCAGTACTTC. This gives the protein CASSPRQQETQYF. J is TRBJ2-5 and V is TRBV4-1; no firm D call. Trimming left V 4 bases short and J 2 bases short, with 8 bases between. Germline lookup yields CDR1 MGHRA and CDR2 YSYEKL. The CDR3 spans 13 residues.

The chain employs TRBV5-5 and TRBJ1-5, with D unresolved. Per the germline V gene, CDR1 is SGHKS and CDR2 is YYEKEE (reference sequence). Trimming pared 0 bases from V and 3 bases from J, leaving 13 bases between. This CDR3 region has 16 residues. CDR3 DNA sequence: TGTGCCAGCAGCTTGGCCGTTCAAGGGATCAATCAGCCCCAGCATTTT. Encoded protein: CASSLAVQGINQPQHF.

The chain carries TRBV4-1 and TRBJ1-5; 9 bases are a match to TRBD1. Germline values: CDR1 MGHRA, CDR2 YSYEKL. Germline trimming cut 1 base from V and 4 bases from J; bases unmatched to any gene: 5. This CDR3 is built from 16 residues. The CDR3 loop is CASSQGGQGRNQPQHF. For the CDR3, the DNA is TGCGCCAGCAGCCAAGGAGGACAGGGGCGGAATCAGCCCCAGCATTTT.

The chain recombines TRBV6-1 with TRBJ1-4; perhaps TRBD1 as D (5 bases). V lost 9 bases to trimming and J lost 8 bases, with 13 bases between them. Germline lookup yields CDR1 MNHNS and CDR2 SASEGT. This CDR3 spans 12 amino acids. DNA for the CDR3: TGTGCCAGTGGGACGTTTATAGAAAAACTGTTTTTT. Residues: CASGTFIEKLFF.

The chain employs TRBV4-1 and TRBJ2-4; D gene unclear. CDR3 length equals 12 residues. CDR1 and CDR2 from the germline V gene are MGHRA and YSYEKL. V was shortened by 0 bases and J by 8 bases, with 5 bases between the two germline ends. The CDR3, as DNA: TGCGCCAGCAGCCAAGATCCATACATTCAGTACTTC. Residues: CASSQDPYIQYF.

This clone was observed a few times. V is TRBV10-2 and J is TRBJ1-1; D ambiguous. The CDR3 spans 13 residues. Germline V gene data show CDR1 as WSHSY and CDR2 as SAAADI. Trimming stripped 3 bases from V and 3 bases from J, with 8 bases between. CDR3 in DNA: TGCGCCAGCAGTGATAGGGAGGACACTGAAGCTTTCTTT. Amino acid sequence: CASSDREDTEAFF.

Notes on this clone: Within the sample, other DNA sequences also encode this same CDR3. V gene TRBV27 combines with J gene TRBJ1-2; tentative D call: TRBD1 (5 bases). Germline V lookup: CDR1 MNHEY, CDR2 SMNVEV (reference sequence). The length of the CDR3 is 12 residues. The V end was cut by 11 bases, the J end by 4 bases, with 14 bases between. Here the CDR3 DNA reads TGTGCCTCCTCGCAGGGAGGCTATGGCTACACCTTC. It translates to CASSQGGYGYTF.

The chain links TRBV7-9 to TRBJ2-7; D not certain. Trimming took 3 bases from V and 5 from J, leaving 8 bases between them. The CDR3 runs to 12 residues. Germline V gene lookup returns CDR1 SEHNR and CDR2 FQNEAQ (reference sequence). The CDR3 here is CASSFGVNEQYF. In DNA, the CDR3 is TGTGCCAGCAGCTTTGGGGTCAACGAGCAGTACTTC.

CDR3 DNA: TGTGCCTGCCGGACTAGCGGCAATGAGCAGTTCTTC. Translating gives CACRTSGNEQFF. This chain uses TRBV10-3 with TRBJ2-1; the match to TRBD2 covers 10 bases. Germline V gives CDR1 ENHRY, CDR2 SYGVKD. This CDR3 region has 12 residues. V lost 11 bases, J lost 6 bases, and 4 bases stayed unmatched.

The CDR3: CASSPERGVSTGELFF. DNA for the CDR3: TGTGCCAGCAGTCCCGAACGGGGGGTGAGCACCGGGGAGCTGTTTTTT. The chain employs TRBV28 and TRBJ2-2; TRBD2 matches 7 bases. There are 16 residues in the CDR3. Germline V CDR1 and CDR2: MDHEN, SYDVKM. V shed 5 bases and J 4 bases; nucleotides not matched to a gene: 10.

The rearrangement links TRBV7-3 to TRBJ1-2; D call uncertain. The CDR3 runs to 13 residues. Germline assignment: CDR1 SGHTA and CDR2 FQGTGA. V gave up 2 bases and J gave up 7 bases, with 11 bases separating them. The CDR3 nucleotides are TGTGCCAGCAGCTTAGAGGGTTCAGGTGGCTACACCTTC. Amino acid sequence: CASSLEGSGGYTF.

In this sample, this clone turned up a few times. V gene TRBV28 combines with J gene TRBJ1-1, with D uncertain. CDR1 and CDR2 from the germline V gene are MDHEN and SYDVKM. V lost 3 bases to trimming and J lost 7 bases, with 6 bases between them. The CDR3 loop spans 11 amino acids. CDR3 sequence (DNA): TGTGCCAGCAGTTTTGGGGTTGAAGCTTTCTTT. It translates to CASSFGVEAFF.

The CDR3 DNA follows: TGTGCCAGCAGCTTAATACCGGGAGATACGCAGTATTTT. Protein: CASSLIPGDTQYF. This rearrangement joins TRBV7-9 to TRBJ2-3; D is ambiguous. Germline CDR1 reads SEHNR; CDR2 reads FQNEAQ (reference sequence). Trimming took off 2 bases at V and 5 bases at J, with 8 bases between the two ends. The CDR3 covers 13 residues.

On this clone: This specimen includes other DNA sequences encoding the same CDR3. The chain joins TRBV5-4 to TRBJ1-4; TRBD1 matches at 7 bases. The length of the CDR3 is 14 residues. J gave up 7 bases and V 3 bases, and 6 bases lay outside the gene matches. CDR1 and CDR2 from the germline V gene are SGHNT and YYREEE (reference sequence). CDR3 region: CASSSGGFGEKLFF. The CDR3, as DNA: TGTGCCAGCAGCTCAGGGGGGTTTGGTGAAAAACTGTTTTTT.